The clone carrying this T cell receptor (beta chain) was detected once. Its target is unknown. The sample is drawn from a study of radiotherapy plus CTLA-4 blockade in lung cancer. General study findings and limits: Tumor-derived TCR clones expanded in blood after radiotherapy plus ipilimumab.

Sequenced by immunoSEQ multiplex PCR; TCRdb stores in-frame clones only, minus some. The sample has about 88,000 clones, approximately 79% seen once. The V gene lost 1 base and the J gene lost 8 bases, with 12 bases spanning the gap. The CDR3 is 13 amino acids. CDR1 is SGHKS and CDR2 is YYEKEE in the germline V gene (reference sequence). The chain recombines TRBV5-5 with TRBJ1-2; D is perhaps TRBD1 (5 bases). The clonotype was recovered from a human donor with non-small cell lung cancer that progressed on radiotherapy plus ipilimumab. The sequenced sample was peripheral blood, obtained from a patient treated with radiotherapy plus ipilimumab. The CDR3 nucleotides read TGTGCCAGCAGCTTGATACAGGTGGGAGGCTACACCTTC. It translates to CASSLIQVGGYTF. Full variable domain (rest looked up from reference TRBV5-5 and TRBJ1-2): DAGVTQSPTHLIKTRGQQVTLRCSPISGHKSVSWYQQVLGQGPQFIFQYYEKEERGRGNFPDRFSARQFPNYSSELNVNALLLGDSALYLCASSLIQVGGYTFGSGTRLTVV.